A selection of T cell receptor beta chains follows, all from one sample in a study of response to subunit inactivated influenza vaccine. TCRdb itself ran the RT-PCR reads through MiXCR, one entry per CDR3 protein. The table lists almost 600,000 distinct CDR3 sequences, approximately 15% of them singletons. The starting material was PBMCs from blood, obtained less than 13 days after vaccination. The source is a man aged 45 to 65 who received an inactivated influenza vaccine. Each CDR3 is given with its conserved first and last residue.

cdr3_aa: CASSYSRDRSNEQFF; j_call: TRBJ2-1; v_call: TRBV6-2/TRBV6-3
cdr3_aa: CSVEVILETQGDTQYF; j_call: TRBJ2-3; v_call: TRBV29-1
cdr3_aa: CASSFSQGGVTYNEQFF; j_call: TRBJ2-1; v_call: TRBV12-3/TRBV12-4
cdr3_aa: CASSFGDGYGYTF; j_call: TRBJ1-2; v_call: TRBV5-1
cdr3_aa: CAWSVGRRELFF; j_call: TRBJ2-2; v_call: TRBV30
cdr3_aa: CASSPTGTALREQFF; j_call: TRBJ2-1; v_call: TRBV12-3/TRBV12-4
cdr3_aa: CASSSPTGTNTGELFF; j_call: TRBJ2-2; v_call: TRBV12-3/TRBV12-4
cdr3_aa: CASSRGTEQAFF; j_call: TRBJ1-1; v_call: TRBV7-9
cdr3_aa: CSASPGAGTYEQYF; j_call: TRBJ2-7; v_call: TRBV20-1
cdr3_aa: CASSPYIGNEQFF; j_call: TRBJ2-1; v_call: TRBV5-6
cdr3_aa: CASSEALQGRGDTEAFF; j_call: TRBJ1-1; v_call: TRBV6-1
cdr3_aa: CASSQDWNSEQFF; j_call: TRBJ2-1; v_call: TRBV4-2
cdr3_aa: CASSQTGEAYEQYF; j_call: TRBJ2-7; v_call: TRBV28
cdr3_aa: CASSVRGGASDTQYF; j_call: TRBJ2-3; v_call: TRBV2
cdr3_aa: CSASKRGRQPQHF; j_call: TRBJ1-5; v_call: TRBV20-1
cdr3_aa: CATSDGGTGAYEQYF; j_call: TRBJ2-7; v_call: TRBV24-1
cdr3_aa: CASSQEYGQDTQYF; j_call: TRBJ2-3; v_call: TRBV4-3
cdr3_aa: CASSRIGSGPYSGELFF; j_call: TRBJ2-2; v_call: TRBV4-1
cdr3_aa: CSARDVAVGPQHF; j_call: TRBJ1-5; v_call: TRBV20-1
cdr3_aa: CASSLPGGVYNSPLHF; j_call: TRBJ1-6; v_call: TRBV7-9
cdr3_aa: CASSLYSEQYF; j_call: TRBJ2-7; v_call: TRBV5-1
cdr3_aa: CASSPITSGGHNEQFF; j_call: TRBJ2-1; v_call: TRBV11-3
cdr3_aa: CASSFPDRDRYEQYF; j_call: TRBJ2-7; v_call: TRBV6-5
cdr3_aa: CASSTSGGGLNIQYF; j_call: TRBJ2-4; v_call: TRBV7-2